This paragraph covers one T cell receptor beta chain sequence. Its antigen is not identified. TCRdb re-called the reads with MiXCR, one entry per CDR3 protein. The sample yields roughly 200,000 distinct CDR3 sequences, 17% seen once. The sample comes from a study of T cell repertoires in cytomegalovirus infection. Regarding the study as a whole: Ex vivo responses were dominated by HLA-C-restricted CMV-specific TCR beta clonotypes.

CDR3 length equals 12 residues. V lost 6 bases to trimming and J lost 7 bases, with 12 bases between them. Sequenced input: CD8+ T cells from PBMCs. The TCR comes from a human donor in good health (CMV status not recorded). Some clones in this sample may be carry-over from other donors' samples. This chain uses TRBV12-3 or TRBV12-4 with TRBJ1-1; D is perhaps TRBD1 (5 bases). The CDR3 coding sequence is TGTGCCAGCAGCCCCGCAGGGCATGAAGCTTTCTTT. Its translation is CASSPAGHEAFF.